A single sample gave rise to the 7 T cell receptor beta chains below, sequenced in a study of T-cell memory formation after mild COVID-19. TCRdb analysed the 5' RACE reads with MiXCR anew, one entry per CDR3 protein. The profile shows over 300,000 distinct CDR3 sequences, approximately 22% of them singletons. The specimen sequenced was PBMCs or a T cell subset sorted from them (not recorded which). These receptors all stem from a man between 18 and 35 years old who had mild COVID-19 (a few samples of this study predate the infection). Cell type and time point are not known.

The chain joins TRBV20-1 to TRBJ1-1, with a tentative D call TRBD1 (6 bases). Germline V gene data show CDR1 as DFQATT and CDR2 as SNEGSKA (reference sequence). This CDR3 spans 16 amino acids. The V and J ends lost 6 bases and 1 base respectively, with 21 bases between them. The CDR3 spells CSATHRDGQPNTEAFF. The DNA for the CDR3 is TGCAGTGCGACACACAGGGATGGGCAGCCGAACACTGAAGCTTTCTTT.

The V and J genes are TRBV18 and TRBJ2-3; 10 nucleotides line up with TRBD1. With V trimmed by 8 bases and J by 5 bases, 10 bases remained unmatched. Per germline, CDR1 KGHSH and CDR2 LQKENI. CDR3 length: 15 residues. The CDR3 nucleotides are TGTGCCAGCCGGACAGGGGGAAGTTTGCAAGATACGCAGTATTTT. It encodes CASRTGGSLQDTQYF.

This clonotype was seen at least ten times. The chain employs TRBV5-1 and TRBJ2-7; D remains ambiguous. Germline values: CDR1 SGHRS, CDR2 YFSETQ. The CDR3 loop spans 14 amino acids. V was shortened by 5 bases and J by 2 bases, with 14 bases between the two germline ends. For the CDR3, the DNA is TGCGCCAGCAGGTCCGGGTATACTCCCTACGAGCAGTACTTC. Amino acid sequence: CASRSGYTPYEQYF. The variable domain in full, with the rest retrieved from reference TRBV5-1 and TRBJ2-7, is KAGVTQTPRYLIKTRGQQVTLSCSPISGHRSVSWYQQTPGQGLQFLFEYFSETQRNKGNFPGRFSGRQFSNSRSEMNVSTLELGDSALYLCASRSGYTPYEQYFGPGTRLTVT.

The rearrangement joins TRBV11-2 to TRBJ1-1; D not certain. The CDR3 has 11 residues. The germline V and J ends were trimmed by 6 bases and 5 bases, with 7 bases remaining between them. Germline V gene lookup returns CDR1 SGHAT and CDR2 FQNNGV. CDR3 in amino acids: CASRVGTEAFF. Here the CDR3 DNA reads TGTGCCAGCAGGGTTGGAACTGAAGCTTTCTTT.

The chain recombines TRBV5-6 with TRBJ2-7, with TRBD2 as a possible D gene (5 bases). V lost 4 bases, J lost 3 bases, and 8 bases lay in between. CDR3 length: 12 amino acids. Germline CDR1 SGHDT, CDR2 YYEEEE. CDR3 protein: CASSAGGYEQYF. The DNA of the CDR3 is TGTGCCAGCAGCGCAGGAGGCTACGAGCAGTACTTC.

V gene TRBV7-7 combines with J gene TRBJ2-5; D remains ambiguous. Germline V CDR1 and CDR2: SSHAT, FNYEAQ (reference sequence). The CDR3 is made up of 15 amino acids. Deletions cut 4 bases from V and 1 base from J, with 13 bases between. CDR3 residues: CASSSSGFPQETQYF. The CDR3 nucleotides are TGTGCCAGCAGCTCCTCCGGATTTCCCCAAGAGACCCAGTACTTC. The variable domain in full, with the rest retrieved from reference TRBV7-7 and TRBJ2-5, is GAGVSQSPRYKVTKRGQDVTLRCDPISSHATLYWYQQALGQGPEFLTYFNYEAQPDKSGLPSDRFSAERPEGSISTLTIQRTEQRDSAMYRCASSSSGFPQETQYFGPGTRLLVL.

The chain recombines TRBV29-1 with TRBJ1-2; 7 bases match TRBD1. This CDR3 has 12 amino acids. J was trimmed by 2 bases and V by 7 bases; bases with no gene match: 4. Germline lookup yields CDR1 SQVTM and CDR2 ANQGSEA. CDR3 DNA sequence: TGCAGCGGATCGGGACAGAACTATGGCTACACCTTC. This codes for CSGSGQNYGYTF.